What follows are 31 T cell receptor beta chains derived from one specimen sequenced in a study of blood T cell repertoires in COVID-19. Some clones are missing from TCRdb's copy, which holds only in-frame ones; the method was immunoSEQ multiplex PCR. The sample records 150,000 or so clones, 80% to 90% being singletons. The sequencing sample was made of peripheral blood. The receptor set was obtained from a woman aged 80 or older with acute or convalescent COVID-19.

This chain joins TRBV2 and TRBJ2-6, with D perhaps matching TRBD2 (5 bases). V lost 2 bases to trimming and J lost 2 bases, with 7 bases between them. The CDR3 has 15 amino acids. Per germline, CDR1 SNHLY and CDR2 FYNNEI. As DNA, the CDR3 is TGTGCCAGCAGTGAATTGAGGGCTGGGGCCAACGTCCTGACTTTC. It yields the protein CASSELRAGANVLTF.

The chain joins TRBV5-1 to TRBJ2-7; D is possibly TRBD2 (5 bases). V dropped 4 bases and J dropped 7 bases, with 9 bases sitting between them. CDR1 and CDR2 (germline): SGHRS, YFSETQ. The CDR3 spans 11 residues. The CDR3 region has the DNA TGCGCCAGCAGCCCTACGGGGGAGCAGTACTTC. Its translation is CASSPTGEQYF.

The chain carries TRBV18 and TRBJ1-5; no clear D gene. CDR3 length equals 13 residues. The V gene lost 3 bases and the J gene lost 3 bases, with 6 bases spanning the gap. CDR1 is KGHSH and CDR2 is LQKENI in the germline V gene. The CDR3 sequence is CASSPQSNQPQHF. CDR3 nucleotides: TGTGCCAGCTCACCCCAGTCCAATCAGCCCCAGCATTTT.

This clone appeared once. This specimen includes other DNA sequences encoding the same CDR3. V and J are TRBV7-2 and TRBJ2-1, with 8 bases identical to TRBD1. The germline V gene encodes CDR1 SGHTA and CDR2 FQGNSA. This CDR3 is built from 15 residues. After removal of 5 bases from V and 6 bases from J, the junction contained 9 bases not matched to a gene. CDR3 DNA: TGTGCCAGCAGCCTCGGACAGGGAGCAGGCAATGAGCAGTTCTTC. Its translation is CASSLGQGAGNEQFF.

The chain is built from TRBV19 and TRBJ2-3; 14 positions match TRBD2. V was clipped by 7 bases and J by 1 base; unmatched bases: 4. The CDR3 extends over 16 amino acids. Germline CDR1 reads LNHDA; CDR2 reads SQIVND (reference sequence). This CDR3 reads CASTLGLAGGTDTQYF. The CDR3 region has the DNA TGTGCCAGTACTCTGGGACTAGCGGGGGGCACAGATACGCAGTATTTT. Variable domain in full (rest from reference TRBV19 and TRBJ2-3): DGGITQSPKYLFRKEGQNVTLSCEQNLNHDAMYWYRQDPGQGLRLIYYSQIVNDFQKGDIAEGYSVSREKKESFPLTVTSAQKNPTAFYLCASTLGLAGGTDTQYFGPGTRLTVL.

The chain couples TRBV19 to TRBJ1-2; D is uncertain. V was pared by 3 bases and J by 0 bases, with 14 bases between. In germline, CDR1 is LNHDA, CDR2 SQIVND (reference sequence). The CDR3 contains 16 residues. CDR3 DNA sequence: TGTGCCAGTAGTATTTATGAGGGTTCGGCTAACTATGGCTACACCTTC. Translation gives CASSIYEGSANYGYTF.

V gene TRBV15 combines with J gene TRBJ2-3, with a tentative D call TRBD1 (6 bases). The CDR3 sequence is 15 residues long. Per germline, CDR1 LNHNV and CDR2 YYDKDF (reference sequence). The ends were cut back, 5 bases at V and 1 base at J, with 13 bases in the middle. CDR3 coding DNA: TGTGCCACCAGCGCCCCAGGGGCGGGCACAGATACGCAGTATTTT. This gives the protein CATSAPGAGTDTQYF.

The gene calls are TRBV5-1 and TRBJ2-2, with TRBD2 as a possible D gene (5 bases). This CDR3 contains 16 residues. Deletions cut 0 bases from V and 0 bases from J, with 9 bases between. Germline-derived CDR1 and CDR2 are SGHRS and YFSETQ. In nucleotides, the CDR3 is TGCGCCAGCAGCTTGGCCGGGAAGACGAACACCGGGGAGCTGTTTTTT. This encodes CASSLAGKTNTGELFF.

J is TRBJ1-1 and V is TRBV6-2 or TRBV6-3; 9 bases agree with TRBD1. From germline, CDR1 is MNHEY and CDR2 SVGEGT. J lost 8 bases, V lost 7 bases, and 23 bases had no gene match. The CDR3 contains 18 residues. As DNA, the CDR3 is TGTGCCAGCACCTACTCAGTCCTCGGGACAGGGCGGTATATCGAAGCTTTCTTT. Translation gives CASTYSVLGTGRYIEAFF.

This rearrangement joins TRBV5-1 to TRBJ2-1, with TRBD1 matching over 9 bases. Losses at the gene ends were 4 bases for V and 15 bases for J; bases not matched to a gene: 5. Germline-derived CDR1 and CDR2 are SGHRS and YFSETQ. The CDR3 spans 11 residues. CDR3 protein: CASSLGQGTFF. The DNA of the CDR3 is TGCGCCAGCAGCCTCGGACAGGGGACGTTCTTC.

The chain uses TRBV4-2 and TRBJ2-1, with D perhaps matching TRBD2 (5 bases). Germline V gives CDR1 LGHNA, CDR2 YNFKEQ. V lost 0 bases, J lost 5 bases, and 11 bases lay in between. The CDR3 totals 15 residues. CDR3 loop: CASSQEGTGNNEQFF. CDR3 sequence (DNA): TGTGCCAGCAGCCAAGAAGGCACGGGAAACAATGAGCAGTTCTTC.

This clone came up once. The rearrangement links TRBV7-6 to TRBJ2-3; perhaps TRBD2 as D (5 bases). Germline values: CDR1 SGHVS, CDR2 FNYEAQ. Between the trimmed V and J ends, which lost 5 bases and 0 bases, there was a span of 15 bases. The CDR3 is made up of 16 amino acids. The chain's CDR3 is CASSRLSRTSTDTQYF. The CDR3 DNA sequence: TGTGCCAGCAGCAGATTGAGTAGGACTAGCACAGATACGCAGTATTTT.

This clone turned up a few times. This chain uses TRBV18 with TRBJ1-5; no reliable D call. The V and J ends lost 6 bases and 0 bases respectively, with 9 bases between them. From germline, CDR1 is KGHSH and CDR2 LQKENI. The CDR3 loop spans 14 amino acids. CDR3 nucleotides: TGTGCCAGCTCCCCGAGGAATAGCAATCAGCCCCAGCATTTT. Protein sequence: CASSPRNSNQPQHF.

This clone was observed once. The V gene is TRBV27, the J gene TRBJ2-7, with 16 bases lining up with TRBD2. Trimming cost V 5 bases and J 2 bases; bases outside gene matches: 9. CDR3 length: 18 residues. Germline assignment: CDR1 MNHEY and CDR2 SMNVEV (reference sequence). The CDR3: CASSPTPGLAGGPYEQYF. The DNA for the CDR3 is TGTGCCAGCAGTCCTACCCCGGGACTAGCGGGGGGGCCCTACGAGCAGTACTTC.

The rearrangement joins TRBV29-1 to TRBJ2-6; 9 bases map to TRBD2. Germline V CDR1 and CDR2: SQVTM, ANQGSEA. Trimming took 7 bases from V and 2 from J; bases not matched to a gene: 6. This CDR3 has 15 residues. This CDR3 is CSASGVIAGANVLTF. DNA of the CDR3: TGCAGCGCTAGCGGGGTAATCGCTGGGGCCAACGTCCTGACTTTC.

V is TRBV30 and J is TRBJ2-6, with D maybe TRBD1 (5 bases). The CDR3 is made up of 15 amino acids. CDR1 is GTSNPN, CDR2 SVGIG, per germline (reference sequence). The V end lost 2 bases, the J end lost 1 base, and 9 bases lay between the germline ends. The CDR3 DNA follows: TGTGCCTGGAGTAATACAGGATCTGGGGCCAACGTCCTGACTTTC. Translation gives CAWSNTGSGANVLTF.

The genes are TRBV7-9 and TRBJ1-1; D is possibly TRBD1 (5 bases). V gave up 5 bases and J gave up 2 bases, with 15 bases separating them. Germline-derived CDR1 and CDR2 are SEHNR and FQNEAQ (reference sequence). The CDR3 sequence is 15 residues long. DNA of the CDR3: TGTGCCAGCAGCCCACGGCAGGGTCCTAACACTGAAGCTTTCTTT. It yields the protein CASSPRQGPNTEAFF.

This chain uses TRBV19 with TRBJ2-5; maybe TRBD2 (5 bases). CDR1 LNHDA and CDR2 SQIVND come from the germline V gene (reference sequence). This CDR3 spans 15 amino acids. The ends were cut back, 6 bases at V and 4 bases at J, with 18 bases in the middle. The CDR3 DNA sequence: TGTGCCAGTAGCCCGGGATCCGTCAGCGCAGAGACCCAGTACTTC. It yields the protein CASSPGSVSAETQYF.

The V gene is TRBV7-2, the J gene TRBJ1-1; weak D call: TRBD1 (5 bases). The CDR3 covers 15 residues. Germline V gene lookup returns CDR1 SGHTA and CDR2 FQGNSA. The germline V and J ends were trimmed by 1 base and 0 bases, with 9 bases remaining between them. The CDR3 region is CASSLGAGMNTEAFF. In DNA, the CDR3 is TGTGCCAGCAGCTTAGGGGCAGGGATGAACACTGAAGCTTTCTTT.

The chain is built from TRBV18 and TRBJ1-1; D remains ambiguous. V was shortened by 8 bases and J by 1 base, with 11 bases between the two germline ends. This CDR3 is built from 13 residues. The germline V gene encodes CDR1 KGHSH and CDR2 LQKENI. CDR3 DNA: TGTGCCAGCGCCCCGGGTCAGAACACTGAAGCTTTCTTT. Translating gives CASAPGQNTEAFF. Full variable domain (remainder filled in from reference TRBV18 and TRBJ1-1): NAGVMQNPRHLVRRRGQEARLRCSPMKGHSHVYWYRQLPEEGLKFMVYLQKENIIDESGMPKERFSAEFPKEGPSILRIQQVVRGDSAAYFCASAPGQNTEAFFGQGTRLTVV.

This chain uses TRBV10-3 with TRBJ2-7; 10 bases are a match to TRBD2. The V gene end was trimmed by 8 bases and the J gene end by 4 bases; junction bases not matched to a gene: 2. The CDR3 is 12 amino acids. CDR1 is ENHRY and CDR2 is SYGVKD in the germline V gene. CDR3 sequence: CAISSGGYEQYF. For the CDR3, the DNA is TGTGCCATCTCTAGCGGGGGATACGAGCAGTACTTC.

The chain recombines TRBV18 with TRBJ2-7, with 11 bases aligning to TRBD1. CDR1 and CDR2 from the germline V gene are KGHSH and LQKENI. The CDR3 extends over 18 amino acids. Trimming took 1 base from V and 5 from J; bases not matched to a gene: 13. The CDR3 DNA follows: TGTGCCAGCTCACCACGTACTCTTTCCGGGACAGGGGGAGACGAGCAGTACTTC. Protein: CASSPRTLSGTGGDEQYF.

This clone was counted a few times. The rearrangement joins TRBV28 to TRBJ1-5; D possibly corresponds to TRBD1 (6 bases). CDR3 length equals 15 residues. The germline V and J ends were trimmed by 6 bases and 7 bases, with 19 bases remaining between them. In germline, CDR1 is MDHEN, CDR2 SYDVKM. The DNA for the CDR3 is TGTGCCAGCAGCAGGGACAAGGGGTCGGCCCAGCCCCAGCATTTT. It translates to CASSRDKGSAQPQHF.

This chain joins TRBV28 and TRBJ1-5; 12 bases align to TRBD1. J was trimmed by 10 bases and V by 9 bases; bases with no gene match: 10. Germline V gene lookup returns CDR1 MDHEN and CDR2 SYDVKM. CDR3 length: 14 amino acids. The CDR3 protein is CASLLPGQGAPQHF. For the CDR3, the DNA is TGTGCCAGTTTACTACCGGGACAGGGGGCTCCCCAGCATTTT.

The rearrangement links TRBV25-1 to TRBJ2-7; D is possibly TRBD2 (6 bases). The CDR3 consists of 14 residues. Germline assignment: CDR1 MGHDK and CDR2 SYGVNS. V lost 4 bases to trimming and J lost 5 bases, with 15 bases between them. Here the CDR3 DNA reads TGTGCCAGCAGTGGCGGGGCTCTTAAGGACGAGCAGTACTTC. Its protein product is CASSGGALKDEQYF.

This sequence joins TRBV19 and TRBJ2-2; perhaps TRBD2 as D (6 bases). Per germline, CDR1 LNHDA and CDR2 SQIVND (reference sequence). V was clipped by 3 bases and J by 4 bases, with 9 bases between them. This CDR3 has 14 residues. CDR3 region: CASSMGLITGELFF. DNA of the CDR3: TGTGCCAGTAGTATGGGACTGATCACCGGGGAGCTGTTTTTT.

This chain connects TRBV19 to TRBJ1-2; TRBD1 might be the D (5 bases). This CDR3 spans 14 amino acids. V lost 3 bases, J lost 8 bases, and 16 bases lay in between. CDR1 is LNHDA, CDR2 SQIVND, per germline (reference sequence). CDR3 sequence: CASSILGGRVGYTF. In nucleotides, the CDR3 is TGTGCCAGTAGTATTTTGGGGGGTCGTGTGGGCTACACCTTC.

The genes are TRBV4-2 and TRBJ1-6; no reliable D call. The V gene lost 0 bases and the J gene lost 9 bases, with 6 bases spanning the gap. CDR1 and CDR2 (germline): LGHNA, YNFKEQ. The CDR3 has 13 residues. The CDR3 DNA is TGTGCCAGCAGCCAAGATGCAGTTTCACCCCTCCACTTT. It specifies CASSQDAVSPLHF.

This chain links TRBV11-2 with TRBJ1-2; no clear D. The CDR3 extends over 16 amino acids. CDR1 is SGHAT and CDR2 is FQNNGV in the germline V gene. The germline V and J ends were trimmed by 2 bases and 0 bases, with 13 bases remaining between them. CDR3 DNA sequence: TGTGCCAGCAGCTTAAGTGGCGGCTCATCTAACTATGGCTACACCTTC. Its translation: CASSLSGGSSNYGYTF.

The chain couples TRBV19 to TRBJ1-3, with D possibly being TRBD1 (5 bases). The CDR3 length is 16 residues. Trimming shortened V by 5 bases and J by 0 bases, and 14 bases separated the two germline ends. Germline CDR1 LNHDA, CDR2 SQIVND (reference sequence). This chain's CDR3 is CASSSIRGGSGNTIYF. CDR3 DNA sequence: TGTGCCAGTAGTTCCATCCGGGGGGGCTCTGGAAACACCATATATTTT. The complete variable domain, with remaining parts taken from reference TRBV19 and TRBJ1-3, reads DGGITQSPKYLFRKEGQNVTLSCEQNLNHDAMYWYRQDPGQGLRLIYYSQIVNDFQKGDIAEGYSVSREKKESFPLTVTSAQKNPTAFYLCASSSIRGGSGNTIYFGEGSWLTVV.

This chain joins TRBV3-1 (or the pseudogene TRBV3-2) and TRBJ1-6; perhaps TRBD1 as D (5 bases). The CDR3 has 14 residues. Germline CDR1 LGHDT, CDR2 YNNKEL (reference sequence). Trimming removed 4 bases at V and 6 bases at J, with 10 bases between. The CDR3 coding sequence is TGTGCCAGCAGCCTGCAGGGTTTTAATTCACCCCTCCACTTT. It codes for CASSLQGFNSPLHF.